Each of the 16 T cell receptor beta chains below was sequenced from the same sample in a study of T cells in tumors after PD-1 blockade. This table comes from immunoSEQ multiplex PCR, and its TCRdb copy is limited to in-frame clones, with some not included. Among 7,500 to 9,000 clones, less than 80% were seen once, and the ten largest hold around 4.8%. The starting material was tumor tissue, obtained after anti-PD-1 treatment. All receptors derive from a human donor with basal cell carcinoma.

The chain is built from TRBV10-3 and TRBJ2-4; possible D gene TRBD1, 5 bases. This CDR3 is built from 15 residues. Trimming took 1 base from V and 11 from J, leaving 18 bases between them. The V gene's germline CDR1 is ENHRY and CDR2 SYGVKD. The CDR3 reads CAISELGQPPGFQYF. Written as DNA, the CDR3 is TGTGCCATCAGTGAGTTGGGGCAGCCTCCGGGCTTTCAGTACTTC.

This clone was observed a few times. The chain uses TRBV3-1 (or the pseudogene TRBV3-2) and TRBJ2-3, with D perhaps TRBD1 or TRBD2 (5 bases each). This CDR3 contains 13 residues. Germline CDR1 reads LGHDT; CDR2 reads YNNKEL (reference sequence). The V end was cut by 4 bases, the J end by 13 bases, with 18 bases between. CDR3 nucleotide sequence: TGTGCCAGCAGCCCCTTACTAGGGACCCGGGAGTATTTT. It is translated as CASSPLLGTREYF.

The rearrangement links TRBV18 to TRBJ1-2; 7 nucleotides match TRBD1. J was trimmed by 8 bases and V by 2 bases; bases with no gene match: 11. Germline V CDR1 and CDR2: KGHSH, LQKENI. The CDR3 loop spans 15 amino acids. The DNA for the CDR3 is TGTGCCAGCTCACCAGGGACAGCAATTACGGGGGGCTACACCTTC. As protein: CASSPGTAITGGYTF.

The chain recombines TRBV5-5 with TRBJ2-2; D perhaps matches TRBD1 (5 bases). V was shortened by 6 bases and J by 8 bases, with 17 bases between the two germline ends. CDR3 size: 14 residues. CDR1 is SGHKS, CDR2 YYEKEE, per germline (reference sequence). The chain's CDR3 is CASTELWGFGELFF. Written as DNA, the CDR3 is TGTGCCAGCACCGAGCTTTGGGGCTTTGGGGAGCTGTTTTTT.

This clone was counted once. The genes are TRBV10-1 and TRBJ1-2; D not resolved. Germline values: CDR1 WNHNN, CDR2 SYGVQD (reference sequence). The length of the CDR3 is 13 residues. The V end was cut by 4 bases, the J end by 2 bases, with 8 bases between. This chain's CDR3 is CASSASGNYGYTF. The CDR3, as DNA: TGCGCCAGCAGTGCATCGGGGAACTATGGCTACACCTTC.

The CDR3 reads CASSLEVAGGQTQYF. The DNA of the CDR3 is TGTGCCAGCAGCTTAGAAGTAGCGGGGGGGCAGACCCAGTACTTC. The rearrangement links TRBV7-9 to TRBJ2-5; 11 bases are a match to TRBD2. Germline loops: CDR1 SEHNR, CDR2 FQNEAQ (reference sequence). The V and J ends lost 1 base and 6 bases, in that order; junction bases with no gene match: 4. The CDR3 runs 15 residues. Complete variable domain (other parts from reference TRBV7-9 and TRBJ2-5): DTGVSQNPRHKITKRGQNVTFRCDPISEHNRLYWYRQTLGQGPEFLTYFQNEAQLEKSRLLSDRFSAERPKGSFSTLEIQRTEQGDSAMYLCASSLEVAGGQTQYFGPGTRLLVL.

The V gene is TRBV10-2, the J gene TRBJ2-5; 9 bases align to TRBD2. The CDR3 covers 13 residues. Germline V CDR1 and CDR2: WSHSY, SAAADI. V lost 10 bases to trimming and J lost 4 bases; unmatched junction nucleotides: 7. The CDR3 nucleotides are TGCGCCACCTCGACTAGCGGTAGAGAGACCCAGTACTTC. Protein: CATSTSGRETQYF.

The rearrangement uses TRBV2 and TRBJ2-7; D possibly uses TRBD1 or TRBD2 (7 bases each). The length of the CDR3 is 14 residues. V gave up 2 bases and J gave up 7 bases, with 15 bases separating them. CDR1 SNHLY and CDR2 FYNNEI come from the germline V gene. The CDR3 sequence is CASSESPQGGEQYF. The CDR3 bases are TGTGCCAGCAGTGAATCGCCTCAGGGGGGGGAGCAGTACTTC.

This clone showed up just once. The chain uses TRBV3-1 (or the pseudogene TRBV3-2) and TRBJ1-2; D not certain. Deletions cut 4 bases from V and 8 bases from J, with 11 bases between. The CDR3 extends over 12 amino acids. Germline loops: CDR1 LGHDT, CDR2 YNNKEL (reference sequence). Written as DNA, the CDR3 is TGTGCCAGCAGCCCTTTGATGGGCGGCTACACCTTC. It yields the protein CASSPLMGGYTF.

The chain links TRBV11-3 to TRBJ2-3, with unresolved D. The CDR3 runs to 13 residues. The germline V gene encodes CDR1 SGHNT and CDR2 YENEEA. Trimming removed 0 bases at V and 6 bases at J, with 7 bases between. CDR3: CASSLEGYDTQYF. The CDR3 DNA reads TGTGCCAGCAGCTTAGAGGGCTACGATACGCAGTATTTT.

This chain links TRBV19 with TRBJ1-2; TRBD1 aligns across 8 bases. The germline gives CDR1 LNHDA, CDR2 SQIVND (reference sequence). This CDR3 has 13 amino acids. Trimming removed 4 bases from V and 7 bases from J; junction bases left unmatched: 5. CDR3 nucleotides: TGTGCCAGTAGTACCGGGACAGGTGTTGGCTACACCTTC. Its translation: CASSTGTGVGYTF.

CDR3 residues: CAISGTGGYSSTDTQYF. CDR3 nucleotides: TGTGCCATCAGTGGGACAGGGGGCTATTCTAGCACAGATACGCAGTATTTT. V usage is TRBV10-3 and J usage is TRBJ2-3; 11 nucleotides line up with TRBD1. Trimming removed 4 bases from V and 0 bases from J; junction bases left unmatched: 6. CDR1 and CDR2 from the germline V gene are ENHRY and SYGVKD. This CDR3 has 17 residues.

The CDR3: CASSLSGGGGTQYF. The CDR3 nucleotides read TGTGCCAGCAGCTTGAGTGGTGGAGGGGGTACGCAGTATTTT. The V call is TRBV7-6, the J call TRBJ2-3, with D possibly called TRBD1 or TRBD2 (6 bases each). CDR1 and CDR2 (germline): SGHVS, FNYEAQ. The V and J ends lost 3 bases and 8 bases respectively, with 15 bases between them. This CDR3 is built from 14 residues.

This chain connects TRBV5-8 to TRBJ2-3; maybe TRBD1 (6 bases). Germline V gives CDR1 SGHTS, CDR2 YDEGEE. The germline V and J ends were trimmed by 8 bases and 5 bases, with 18 bases remaining between them. There are 14 residues in the CDR3. DNA of the CDR3: TGTGCCAGTACATCGAACAGGGTTGAAGATACGCAGTATTTT. It translates to CASTSNRVEDTQYF.

In regard to this clone: Mismatch with germline at one junction end may stem from a read error. The chain carries TRBV4-1 and TRBJ2-7, with 10 nucleotides matching TRBD2. CDR1 is MGHRA and CDR2 is YSYEKL in the germline V gene. This CDR3 spans 15 amino acids. CDR3 bases: TGCGCCAGCAGCCAAACCCTAGCGGGGGCCAACGAGGAGTACTTC. Translation: CASSQTLAGANEEYF.

The chain combines TRBV5-1 with TRBJ2-5, with D hard to call. With 2 bases removed from V and 5 bases from J, the gap between germline ends came to 10 bases. CDR1 is SGHRS, CDR2 YFSETQ, per germline. The CDR3 sequence is 13 residues long. The CDR3 nucleotides are TGCGCCAGCAGCTTAGGTCCCGGGGAGACCCAGTACTTC. It specifies CASSLGPGETQYF.